This entry lists 3 T cell receptor beta chains sequenced from one sample in a study of shared clonotypes between healthy human individuals. Terminally differentiated effector memory CD45RA+ cells were left out of the naive CD8 fraction, which was CD45RO-negative and positively selected for CCR7. Assay: immunoSEQ multiplex PCR; the TCRdb copy retains only in-frame clones and omits some. The sample yields around 1,900,000 clones, 80% to 95% seen once. The sequencing sample was made of naive CD8+ T cells from PBMCs. Receptor source: a man between 18 and 35 years old in good health. Some clones in this sample may be carry-over from other donors' samples.

V is TRBV5-4 and J is TRBJ2-1; 9 nucleotides match TRBD2. After removal of 2 bases from V and 4 bases from J, the junction contained 4 bases not matched to a gene. The CDR3 runs to 15 residues. Germline CDR1 is SGHNT and CDR2 is YYREEE (reference sequence). CDR3 residues: CASSFKREAYNEQFF. CDR3 in DNA: TGTGCCAGCAGCTTTAAGCGGGAGGCTTACAATGAGCAGTTCTTC.

The table lists this clone with a count of one. This CDR3 reads CASSQAHRGTIGELFF. The CDR3 bases are TGTGCCAGCAGCCAGGCACACAGGGGTACCATCGGGGAGCTGTTTTTT. This chain uses TRBV7-9 with TRBJ2-2; 7 nucleotides line up with TRBD1. The CDR3 has 16 residues. Trimming took 5 bases from V and 7 from J; bases not matched to a gene: 13. Germline V gene data show CDR1 as SEHNR and CDR2 as FQNEAQ (reference sequence).

This chain connects TRBV30 to TRBJ2-1, with TRBD2 identical over 14 bases. CDR3 length: 18 amino acids. Trimming removed 3 bases from V and 6 bases from J; junction bases left unmatched: 13. Germline CDR1 and CDR2: GTSNPN and SVGIG (reference sequence). In nucleotides, the CDR3 is TGTGCCTGGAGCCCCCTGGGGGGACTAGCGGGAGTAGTCAATGAGCAGTTCTTC. This sequence encodes CAWSPLGGLAGVVNEQFF. Filled out from reference TRBV30 and TRBJ2-1, the complete variable domain reads SQTIHQWPATLVQPVGSPLSLECTVEGTSNPNLYWYRQAAGRGLQLLFYSVGIGQISSEVPQNLSASRPQDRQFILSSKKLLLSDSGFYLCAWSPLGGLAGVVNEQFFGPGTRLTVL.